Below, 19 T cell receptor beta chains from the same sample are listed, as sequenced in a study of low-dose radiotherapy and immunotherapy resistance in tumors. Covering alpha and beta chains, TRAV- and TRBV-specific primers were used for the first-strand cDNA. Using a constant-region primer together with a V-primer adapter, TCRs were subjected to 20 to 25 PCR cycles of amplification. Each CDR3 protein gets one entry after TCRdb re-called the reads with MiXCR. This sample yields 75,000 to 95,000 distinct CDR3 sequences, of which roughly 9% are seen a single time; about 1% belongs to the top ten. Specified time point: before trial treatment. Sequenced here: PBMCs, sampled before treatment. The receptor set was obtained from a male donor with prostate cancer.

This clonotype appeared many times. The chain uses TRBV29-1 and TRBJ2-7; 8 nucleotides match TRBD1. This CDR3 has 11 amino acids. In germline, CDR1 is SQVTM, CDR2 ANQGSEA. The CDR3 DNA is TGCGGCGCGGGACAGGTCAACGAGCAGTACTTC. Amino acids: CGAGQVNEQYF.

This clonotype has ten or more counts. The chain is built from TRBV11-2 and TRBJ2-4; D is uncertain. The CDR3 extends over 17 amino acids. Per the germline V gene, CDR1 is SGHAT and CDR2 is FQNNGV. V lost 1 base and J 0 bases, leaving 13 bases between the germline ends. The CDR3 DNA follows: TGTGCCAGCAGCTTAGCCCTGAGTCCACTAGCCAAAAACATTCAGTACTTC. This codes for CASSLALSPLAKNIQYF.

As concerns this clonotype: A much larger clone lies one base from this, so it may be a read error. The gene calls are TRBV7-9 and TRBJ2-7; D perhaps matches TRBD1 (6 bases). CDR1 SEHNR and CDR2 FQNEAQ come from the germline V gene (reference sequence). This CDR3 is built from 17 residues. V was clipped by 1 base and J by 7 bases, with 23 bases between them. CDR3 loop: CASSLGQAITMYNEQYF. CDR3 coding DNA: TGTGCCAGCAGCTTAGGACAGGCGATAACAATGTACAATGAGCAGTACTTC.

A remark on this clonotype: A far larger clone is a single base away, which makes a read error likely. The J gene is TRBJ1-3, the V gene TRBV6-1, with 7 nucleotides matching TRBD1. Germline V lookup: CDR1 MNHNS, CDR2 SASEGT. CDR3 length equals 17 residues. The chain's CDR3 is CAISDTRTGEAGNTIYF. CDR3 DNA sequence: TGTGCCATCAGTGACACCCGGACAGGAGAAGCTGGAAACACCATATATTTT.

The V and J genes are TRBV29-1 and TRBJ2-2; 13 bases agree with TRBD2. The CDR3 loop spans 19 amino acids. V shed 7 bases, J shed 5 bases, and the junction held 19 bases outside the gene matches. Germline V lookup: CDR1 SQVTM, CDR2 ANQGSEA. DNA of the CDR3: TGCAGCGGTGGACTAGCGGGAGCCAGCAGTGAGCGGTCGACCGGGGAGCTGTTTTTT. This translates into CSGGLAGASSERSTGELFF.

This clonotype was counted ten times or more. The chain uses TRBV20-1 and TRBJ2-3; no clear D. V lost 0 bases and J lost 4, with 11 bases in between. The CDR3 contains 14 residues. Germline V lookup: CDR1 DFQATT, CDR2 SNEGSKA (reference sequence). The CDR3 nucleotides read TGCAGTGCTAGAGACTCCATACCCCCAGATACGCAGTATTTT. It is translated as CSARDSIPPDTQYF.

This clonotype was counted at least ten times. The chain joins TRBV19 to TRBJ2-2; D is perhaps TRBD2 (5 bases). Germline V lookup: CDR1 LNHDA, CDR2 SQIVND (reference sequence). Trimming shortened V by 6 bases and J by 5 bases, and 10 bases separated the two germline ends. The CDR3 totals 13 residues. CDR3 loop: CASSGIQTGELFF. DNA of the CDR3: TGTGCCAGTAGCGGGATCCAAACCGGGGAGCTGTTTTTT.

This clonotype has more than one count but fewer than ten. It may be a read error: a sequence one base away is much more abundant. The genes are TRBV7-2 and TRBJ2-2; no clear D. Germline V lookup: CDR1 SGHTA, CDR2 FQGNSA. The CDR3 spans 15 residues. CDR3 residues: CASSLIRLNTWELFF. The DNA of the CDR3 is TGTGCCAGCAGCCTGATCAGGCTGAACACCTGGGAGCTGTTTTTT.

This clonotype was counted ten times or more. The chain couples TRBV7-2 to TRBJ2-5, with D perhaps being TRBD1 or TRBD2 (7 bases each). This CDR3 is built from 13 residues. Germline CDR1 SGHTA, CDR2 FQGNSA. V lost 4 bases to trimming and J lost 4 bases, with 10 bases between them. CDR3 nucleotides: TGTGCCAGCAGCTCAGGGGGGGGAGAGACCCAGTACTTC. The encoded protein is CASSSGGGETQYF.

This clonotype occurred many times. The chain is built from TRBV28 and TRBJ2-7, with 11 bases fitting TRBD2. With 7 bases clipped from V and 7 bases from J, the junction kept 6 bases outside the gene matches. The CDR3 is 13 amino acids. Per the germline V gene, CDR1 is MDHEN and CDR2 is SYDVKM. For the CDR3, the DNA is TGTGCCAGCATTAGCGGGAGGGCGAGGGAGCAGTACTTC. Translation: CASISGRAREQYF.

The rearrangement joins TRBV11-1 to TRBJ2-1, with a tentative D call TRBD2 (6 bases). The CDR3 contains 15 residues. Germline V gives CDR1 SGHAT, CDR2 FQDESV (reference sequence). The V end lost 3 bases, the J end lost 0 bases, and 9 bases lay between the germline ends. The CDR3 sequence is CASSLGRGSYNEQFF. In nucleotides, the CDR3 is TGTGCCAGCAGCTTGGGGCGGGGCTCCTACAATGAGCAGTTCTTC.

This clonotype occurred a few times. This sequence joins TRBV5-1 and TRBJ2-7; D is unclear. V was shortened by 2 bases and J by 4 bases, with 7 bases between the two germline ends. The CDR3 covers 12 residues. Germline CDR1 and CDR2: SGHRS and YFSETQ. The CDR3 here is CASSFESYEQYF. CDR3 coding DNA: TGCGCCAGCAGCTTCGAGAGTTACGAGCAGTACTTC.

This clonotype was found many times. V is TRBV5-1 and J is TRBJ1-5; 7 positions match TRBD1. The CDR3 contains 16 residues. The ends lost 4 bases at V and 4 bases at J; junction bases unmatched: 11. From germline, CDR1 is SGHRS and CDR2 YFSETQ. CDR3 amino acids: CASSPGTDPANQPQHF. CDR3 coding DNA: TGCGCCAGCAGCCCGGGGACAGACCCAGCAAATCAGCCCCAGCATTTT.

This clonotype showed up many times. The chain is built from TRBV20-1 and TRBJ2-3; D remains ambiguous. V lost 0 bases to trimming and J lost 0 bases, with 4 bases between them. CDR3 size: 13 residues. Germline V gene sequence: CDR1 DFQATT, CDR2 SNEGSKA (reference sequence). This CDR3 is CSARDPSTDTQYF. The CDR3 DNA sequence: TGCAGTGCTAGAGATCCCAGCACAGATACGCAGTATTTT.

To note about this clonotype: Possible read error: a much larger clone is one base away. The J gene is TRBJ2-1, the V gene TRBV28; the D call may be TRBD1 or TRBD2 (5 bases each). This CDR3 contains 14 residues. Germline CDR1 and CDR2: MDHEN and SYDVKM. V gave up 5 bases and J gave up 6 bases, with 14 bases separating them. CDR3 sequence: CASSPGYGANEQFF. CDR3 nucleotide sequence: TGTGCCAGCAGTCCCGGTTACGGGGCCAATGAGCAGTTCTTC.

The V and J genes are TRBV27 and TRBJ2-7; D is ambiguous. The CDR3 sequence is 15 residues long. The V gene lost 0 bases and the J gene lost 1 base, with 10 bases spanning the gap. Germline lookup yields CDR1 MNHEY and CDR2 SMNVEV (reference sequence). The CDR3 DNA reads as TGTGCCAGCAGTTTATCTCCGACTCGTTCCTACGAGCAGTACTTC. Translated: CASSLSPTRSYEQYF.

This clonotype was found many times. The chain recombines TRBV4-3 with TRBJ2-7, with 8 bases aligning to TRBD1. There are 15 residues in the CDR3. Germline trimming cut 6 bases from V and 0 bases from J; bases unmatched to any gene: 7. The germline V gene encodes CDR1 LGHNA and CDR2 YSLEER. CDR3 in DNA: TGCGCCAGCAGTCAGGGACAGGAGGACTCCTACGAGCAGTACTTC. Amino acids: CASSQGQEDSYEQYF.

In its sample, this clonotype was seen a few times. The rearrangement joins TRBV27 to TRBJ2-7; D might be TRBD1 (6 bases). The CDR3 is 16 amino acids. Trimming removed 7 bases from V and 2 bases from J, with 21 bases in between. CDR1 and CDR2 (germline): MNHEY, SMNVEV (reference sequence). The CDR3: CASTQKSGQAPYEQYF. The CDR3 DNA follows: TGTGCCAGCACCCAAAAGTCGGGACAAGCCCCCTACGAGCAGTACTTC.

This clonotype has ten or more counts. The J gene is TRBJ2-5, the V gene TRBV6-5; 7 bases fit TRBD1. The germline V gene encodes CDR1 MNHEY and CDR2 SVGAGI. The CDR3 has 16 amino acids. The J segment lost 1 base and the V segment lost 2 bases, leaving 7 bases of the junction unmatched. CDR3 nucleotide sequence: TGTGCCAGCAGTTACCGAGGACAGGAGCTCCAAGAGACCCAGTACTTC. Its translation is CASSYRGQELQETQYF.